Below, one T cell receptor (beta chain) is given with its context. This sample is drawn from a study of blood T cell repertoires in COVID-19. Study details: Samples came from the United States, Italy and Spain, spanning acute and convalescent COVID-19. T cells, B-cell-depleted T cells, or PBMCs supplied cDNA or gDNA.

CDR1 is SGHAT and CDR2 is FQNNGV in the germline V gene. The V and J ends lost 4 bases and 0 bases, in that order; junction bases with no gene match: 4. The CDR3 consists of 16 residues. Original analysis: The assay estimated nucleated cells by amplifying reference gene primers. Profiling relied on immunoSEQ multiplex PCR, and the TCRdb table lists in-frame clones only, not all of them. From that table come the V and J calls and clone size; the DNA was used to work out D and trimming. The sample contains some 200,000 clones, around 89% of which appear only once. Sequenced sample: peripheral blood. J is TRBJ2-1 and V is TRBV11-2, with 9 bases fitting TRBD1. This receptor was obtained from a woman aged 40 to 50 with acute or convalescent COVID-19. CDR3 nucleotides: TGTGCCAGCAGCTCCGACAGGGGGAGCTCCTACAATGAGCAGTTCTTC. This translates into CASSSDRGSSYNEQFF.